The clone carrying this TCR beta chain was recorded once. Its antigen is not identified. This entry belongs to a study of shared clonotypes between healthy human individuals. Study-level points and caveats: Naive subsets generally exceeded memory subsets in estimated richness. When naive CD4 clonotypes were compared across several donors, about 4.9% were shared.

The DNA input per sorted-subset replicate PCR was 150 to 200 ng, corresponding to 25,000 to 30,000 T cell genomes. Profiled with immunoSEQ multiplex PCR; TCRdb holds only in-frame clones, not every one. This table has more than 2 million clones, just over 90% appearing once. The V end was cut by 2 bases, the J end by 3 bases, with 10 bases between. The CDR3 runs 14 residues. Germline-derived CDR1 and CDR2 are SEHNR and FQNEAQ (reference sequence). Terminally differentiated effector memory CD45RA+ cells were excluded by CCR7 positive selection of CD45RO-negative cells. Donors were Caucasian adults residing in Nashville, Tennessee, USA.

The chain recombines TRBV7-9 with TRBJ2-5; weak D call: TRBD2 (5 bases). Sequences were obtained from naive CD8+ T cells from PBMCs. This clonotype originated in a man in his late teens or twenties in good health. Some clones in this sample may be carry-over from other donors' samples. The CDR3 bases are TGTGCCAGCAGCTTACGGGGAACGAAAGAGACCCAGTACTTC. Its protein is CASSLRGTKETQYF.